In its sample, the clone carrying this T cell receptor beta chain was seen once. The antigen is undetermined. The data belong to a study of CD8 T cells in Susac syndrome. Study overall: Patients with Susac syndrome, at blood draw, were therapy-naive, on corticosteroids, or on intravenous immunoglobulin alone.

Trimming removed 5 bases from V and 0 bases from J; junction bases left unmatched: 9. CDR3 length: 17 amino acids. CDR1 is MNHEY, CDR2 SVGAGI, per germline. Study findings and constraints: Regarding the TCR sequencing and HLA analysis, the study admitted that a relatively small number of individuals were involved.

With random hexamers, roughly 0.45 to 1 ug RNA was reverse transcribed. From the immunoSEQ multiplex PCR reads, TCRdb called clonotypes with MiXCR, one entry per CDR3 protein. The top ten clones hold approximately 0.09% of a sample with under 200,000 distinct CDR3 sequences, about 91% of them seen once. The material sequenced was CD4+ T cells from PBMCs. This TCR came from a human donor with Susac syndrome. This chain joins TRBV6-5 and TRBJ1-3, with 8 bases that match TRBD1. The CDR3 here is CASSNDGQGISGNTIYF. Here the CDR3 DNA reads TGTGCCAGCAGTAACGACGGACAGGGAATCTCTGGAAACACCATATATTTT.